The 21 T cell receptor beta chains in this list originate from one sample, sequenced in a study of blood T cell repertoires in COVID-19. Some clones are missing from TCRdb's copy, which holds only in-frame ones; the method was immunoSEQ multiplex PCR. The data hold fewer than 150,000 clones, with about four fifths observed a single time. What was sequenced was peripheral blood. These TCRs come from a human donor in a cohort sampled during active COVID-19.

The table lists this clone with many counts. V usage is TRBV7-9 and J usage is TRBJ1-1; 8 bases are a match to TRBD1. The V gene's germline CDR1 is SEHNR and CDR2 FQNEAQ (reference sequence). V dropped 4 bases and J dropped 6; count of bases not matched to a gene: 10. The CDR3 sequence is 15 residues long. DNA for the CDR3: TGTGCCAGCAGCTGGGGGACAGGCCGGGGGGCTGAAGCTTTCTTT. This encodes CASSWGTGRGAEAFF.

This clone was picked up a small number of times. V is TRBV4-2 and J is TRBJ1-2; D gene unclear. V was trimmed by 1 base and J by 2 bases, leaving 14 bases between them. The CDR3 totals 16 residues. Looked up from germline, CDR1 is LGHNA and CDR2 is YNFKEQ. The CDR3 sequence: CASSQVSRSLNYGYTF. The CDR3, as DNA: TGTGCCAGCAGCCAAGTTTCTCGGTCCTTAAACTATGGCTACACCTTC.

The chain employs TRBV3-1 (or the pseudogene TRBV3-2) and TRBJ1-3, with D possibly matching TRBD1 (5 bases). This CDR3 contains 16 residues. The germline V gene has CDR1 LGHDT and CDR2 YNNKEL (reference sequence). The V end was cut by 4 bases, the J end by 0 bases, with 13 bases between. As DNA, the CDR3 is TGTGCCAGCAGCCCCAGGGCTCAGTTCTCTGGAAACACCATATATTTT. Its translation is CASSPRAQFSGNTIYF.

The chain links TRBV19 to TRBJ2-1; a weak D match, TRBD2 (7 bases). The germline V gene encodes CDR1 LNHDA and CDR2 SQIVND (reference sequence). The CDR3 loop spans 15 amino acids. The V and J ends lost 4 bases and 7 bases respectively, with 17 bases between them. The CDR3 protein is CASSSRGALVNEQFF. DNA for the CDR3: TGTGCCAGTAGTAGCCGGGGGGCTCTCGTTAATGAGCAGTTCTTC.

The J gene is TRBJ2-3, the V gene TRBV15; D is perhaps TRBD2 (7 bases). The germline V gene has CDR1 LNHNV and CDR2 YYDKDF (reference sequence). Trimming took off 3 bases at V and 4 bases at J, with 14 bases between the two ends. This CDR3 has 15 amino acids. CDR3 sequence reads: CATSSLGGRADTQYF. CDR3 nucleotides: TGTGCCACCAGCAGTCTGGGGGGGCGCGCAGATACGCAGTATTTT.

The rearrangement links TRBV9 to TRBJ1-3, with D uncertain. Germline CDR1 reads SGDLS; CDR2 reads YYNGEE. V was pared by 5 bases and J by 0 bases, with 6 bases between. The CDR3 is made up of 13 amino acids. CDR3 DNA: TGTGCCAGCAGTAGTTACTCTGGAAACACCATATATTTT. Translated: CASSSYSGNTIYF. The full variable domain, rest sourced from reference TRBV9 and TRBJ1-3, is DSGVTQTPKHLITATGQRVTLRCSPRSGDLSVYWYQQSLDQGLQFLIQYYNGEERAKGNILERFSAQQFPDLHSELNLSSLELGDSALYFCASSSYSGNTIYFGEGSWLTVV.

This chain links TRBV28 with TRBJ2-7; D unclear. The CDR3 is 10 residues long. Germline V gives CDR1 MDHEN, CDR2 SYDVKM. Trimming removed 6 bases at V and 7 bases at J, with 7 bases between. The CDR3 here is CASSNREQYF. CDR3 nucleotides: TGTGCCAGCAGCAACCGGGAGCAGTACTTC.

This clone was recorded a few times. The rearrangement links TRBV11-3 to TRBJ2-3; D is possibly TRBD1 (6 bases). The germline gives CDR1 SGHNT, CDR2 YENEEA. V gave up 4 bases and J gave up 3 bases, with 8 bases separating them. This CDR3 is built from 13 residues. The CDR3 spells CASSSRGTDTQYF. The CDR3 DNA reads as TGTGCCAGCAGCTCCAGGGGAACAGATACGCAGTATTTT.

The chain couples TRBV6-5 to TRBJ1-2; 7 bases are a match to TRBD1. J lost 4 bases, V lost 6 bases, and 5 bases had no gene match. This CDR3 comprises 13 residues. Per germline, CDR1 MNHEY and CDR2 SVGAGI. CDR3 sequence: CASSRQGTYGYTF. Here the CDR3 DNA reads TGTGCCAGCAGCAGACAGGGAACCTATGGCTACACCTTC.

V gene TRBV30 combines with J gene TRBJ1-6; 9 positions match TRBD1. V was pared by 1 base and J by 9 bases, with 7 bases of the junction left unmatched. Germline V gene lookup returns CDR1 GTSNPN and CDR2 SVGIG (reference sequence). The CDR3 has 15 amino acids. DNA of the CDR3: TGTGCCTGGAGTGCCGGGACAGGGTTTAGTTCACCCCTCCACTTT. Encoded protein: CAWSAGTGFSSPLHF.

The CDR3 here is CATSRVSGGLRTGELFF. DNA of the CDR3: TGTGCCACCAGCAGAGTCAGCGGGGGGCTCCGGACCGGGGAGCTGTTTTTT. The rearrangement links TRBV15 to TRBJ2-2; TRBD2 aligns across 9 bases. Unmatched junction bases numbered 8, after V lost 1 base and J lost 5 bases. CDR3 size: 17 residues. Germline V lookup: CDR1 LNHNV, CDR2 YYDKDF (reference sequence).

This chain connects TRBV5-1 to TRBJ2-3, with 13 bases matching TRBD2. Trimming cost V 0 bases and J 1 base; bases outside gene matches: 11. This CDR3 comprises 20 residues. Germline CDR1 reads SGHRS; CDR2 reads YFSETQ. CDR3 amino acids: CASSLALGLAGEWGTDTQYF. Here the CDR3 DNA reads TGCGCCAGCAGCTTGGCCCTTGGACTAGCGGGGGAGTGGGGCACAGATACGCAGTATTTT.

The chain links TRBV6-2 or TRBV6-3 to TRBJ2-1, with a weak D call TRBD1 (6 bases). CDR1 is MNHEY and CDR2 is SVGEGT in the germline V gene. The length of the CDR3 is 13 residues. V lost 2 bases and J lost 9, with 11 bases in between. In DNA form, the CDR3 reads TGTGCCAGCAGTTACGGACAGCAGAGTGAGCAGTTCTTC. Amino acids: CASSYGQQSEQFF.

The chain has TRBV28 and TRBJ1-4, with a tentative D call TRBD1 (5 bases). Trimming left V 5 bases short and J 8 bases short, with 12 bases between. This CDR3 region has 13 residues. Germline CDR1 and CDR2: MDHEN and SYDVKM. In DNA, the CDR3 is TGTGCCAGCAGTCCAGGGTTAGGGGAAAAACTGTTTTTT. Translated: CASSPGLGEKLFF.

J is TRBJ2-7 and V is TRBV7-9; D may be TRBD1 (6 bases). Trimming removed 11 bases at V and 0 bases at J, with 11 bases between. Germline-derived CDR1 and CDR2 are SEHNR and FQNEAQ (reference sequence). The CDR3 spans 12 residues. The CDR3 DNA reads TGTGCCTGGGACACCGACTCCTACGAGCAGTACTTC. This codes for CAWDTDSYEQYF.

V usage is TRBV18 and J usage is TRBJ2-3; the D is unclear. Germline values: CDR1 KGHSH, CDR2 LQKENI. V lost 6 bases to trimming and J lost 7 bases, with 11 bases between them. The CDR3 is 12 residues long. In nucleotides, the CDR3 is TGTGCCAGCTCTAACGGAGCGCATACGCAGTATTTT. Protein sequence: CASSNGAHTQYF.

The genes are TRBV10-1 and TRBJ2-7; 8 bases line up with TRBD1. Trimming at V came to 0 bases and at J to 5 bases, leaving 3 bases not matched to a gene. The CDR3 loop spans 14 amino acids. Germline V lookup: CDR1 WNHNN, CDR2 SYGVQD (reference sequence). The CDR3 bases are TGCGCCAGCAGTGAGTCTGGACAGGGAGACGAGCAGTACTTC. Amino acids: CASSESGQGDEQYF.

The CDR3 sequence is CASSFAQGGSNEQFF. In DNA form, the CDR3 reads TGTGCCAGCAGCTTTGCGCAGGGAGGGAGCAATGAGCAGTTCTTC. The chain combines TRBV7-8 with TRBJ2-1; TRBD2 matches at 7 bases. CDR3 length equals 15 residues. With V trimmed by 3 bases and J by 6 bases, 8 bases remained unmatched. CDR1 and CDR2 from the germline V gene are SGHVS and FQNEAQ.

The CDR3 sequence: CASKPHREGTDTQYF. The CDR3 DNA follows: TGTGCCAGCAAGCCCCACAGGGAAGGCACAGATACGCAGTATTTT. V gene TRBV7-2 combines with J gene TRBJ2-3, with D maybe TRBD1 (6 bases). V was trimmed by 7 bases and J by 1 base, leaving 15 bases between them. Germline-derived CDR1 and CDR2 are SGHTA and FQGNSA. CDR3 size: 15 residues.

The V and J genes are TRBV7-2 and TRBJ1-1; tentative D call: TRBD1 (6 bases). Deletions cut 5 bases from V and 7 bases from J, with 14 bases between. CDR3 size: 13 residues. Looked up from germline, CDR1 is SGHTA and CDR2 is FQGNSA. CDR3 sequence reads: CASSTQGEFEAFF. The CDR3, as DNA: TGTGCCAGCAGCACACAGGGAGAGTTTGAAGCTTTCTTT.

The chain carries TRBV7-2 and TRBJ2-3, with D tentatively TRBD2 (6 bases). CDR3 length: 14 residues. CDR1 SGHTA and CDR2 FQGNSA come from the germline V gene. Trimming pared 5 bases from V and 2 bases from J, leaving 11 bases between. DNA for the CDR3: TGTGCCAGCAGCCCCATGGGACTCACAGATACGCAGTATTTT. It codes for CASSPMGLTDTQYF. The entire variable domain, with the rest obtained from reference TRBV7-2 and TRBJ2-3, is as follows: GAGVSQSPSNKVTEKGKDVELRCDPISGHTALYWYRQSLGQGLEFLIYFQGNSAPDKSGLPSDRFSAERTGGSVSTLTIQRTQQEDSAVYLCASSPMGLTDTQYFGPGTRLTVL.